The subject of this entry is one T cell receptor beta chain. Deletions cut 5 bases from V and 0 bases from J, with 12 bases between. This CDR3 region has 15 residues. Germline-derived CDR1 and CDR2 are SGHTA and FQGTGA. These data are taken from a study of blood T cell repertoires in COVID-19. The table came from immunoSEQ multiplex PCR; TCRdb's copy has only in-frame clones and leaves some out. The data hold roughly 100,000 clones, with approximately 92% observed a single time. The gene calls are TRBV7-3 and TRBJ2-3; tentatively, D is TRBD2 (5 bases). The sequence came from a man in his fifties with active COVID-19. What was sequenced was peripheral blood. CDR3 amino acids: CASSPDRGSTDTQYF. The CDR3 DNA reads TGTGCCAGCAGCCCTGATCGCGGGAGCACAGATACGCAGTATTTT.